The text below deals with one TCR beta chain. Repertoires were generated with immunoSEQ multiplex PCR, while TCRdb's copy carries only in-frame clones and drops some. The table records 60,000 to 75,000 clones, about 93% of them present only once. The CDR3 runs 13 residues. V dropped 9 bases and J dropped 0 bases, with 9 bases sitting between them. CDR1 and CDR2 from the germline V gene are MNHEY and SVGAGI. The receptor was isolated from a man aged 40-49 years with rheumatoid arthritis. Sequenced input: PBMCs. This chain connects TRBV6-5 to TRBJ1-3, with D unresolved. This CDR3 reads CASEASSGNTIYF. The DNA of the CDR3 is TGTGCCAGTGAGGCCTCCTCTGGAAACACCATATATTTT.